The 2 T cell receptor beta chains given below trace back to one sample, sequenced in a study of cytomegalovirus exposure and HLA in healthy donors. 13 Jbeta primers and 60 Vbeta primers were used for the PCR. The protocol was immunoSEQ multiplex PCR, while the TCRdb copy is restricted to in-frame clones and leaves out a portion. Of about 61,000 clones listed, more than 70% are singletons. The sequencing sample was made of PBMCs. The origin of the receptors is a man aged 18 to 35 in good health and CMV-seronegative.

The chain combines TRBV27 with TRBJ1-6; tentative D call: TRBD1 (5 bases). Germline CDR1 MNHEY, CDR2 SMNVEV (reference sequence). This CDR3 is built from 14 residues. The V gene lost 3 bases and the J gene lost 6 bases, with 9 bases spanning the gap. The CDR3 nucleotides read TGTGCCAGCAGTTTCCGACAGAGTAATTCACCCCTCCACTTT. It is translated as CASSFRQSNSPLHF.

The CDR3 loop reads CASPINPGLAGGLITDTQYF. CDR3 DNA: TGTGCCAGCCCGATAAATCCGGGACTAGCGGGGGGCCTTATCACAGATACGCAGTATTTT. This chain joins TRBV27 and TRBJ2-3, with 15 nucleotides matching TRBD2. With 8 bases clipped from V and 2 bases from J, the junction kept 17 bases outside the gene matches. The CDR3 is 20 amino acids. Germline V gives CDR1 MNHEY, CDR2 SMNVEV (reference sequence).